The entry that follows covers one T cell receptor beta chain sequence. Its target is unknown. The V gene lost 0 bases and the J gene lost 5 bases, with 12 bases spanning the gap. CDR3 size: 14 residues. In germline, CDR1 is SGDLS, CDR2 YYNGEE. This entry comes from a study of shared clonotypes between healthy human individuals. Study-wide findings and caveats: Memory subsets generally showed smaller estimated richness than naive subsets did.

Samples underwent the assay at deep level. The data were produced by immunoSEQ multiplex PCR, yet TCRdb's version contains in-frame clones alone and is incomplete. This table holds a few hundred thousand clones, about 70% found once. The clonotype comes from a man aged 25-45 years in good health. Sequences were obtained from memory CD4+ T cells sorted from blood. Subset reported: CD45RA-negative fraction. The V and J genes are TRBV9 and TRBJ2-7; D perhaps matches TRBD2 (6 bases). CDR3 nucleotide sequence: TGTGCCAGCAGCGTAGATGCGGGGAGGAACGAGCAGTACTTC. Amino acids: CASSVDAGRNEQYF.